What follows describes a single T cell receptor (beta chain). Its binding antigen is unknown. No much larger clonotype is one base removed from it; base qualities were not supplied. CDR1 and CDR2, looked up from the germline V gene, are MGHRA and YSYEKL. At the junction V is shortened by 0 bases and J by 1 base, with 10 bases in between. The CDR3, cysteine through phenylalanine, is 17 amino acids long. The kept DNA is CDR3 alone, 51 bases in frame from the first base. The data belong to a study of T cell responses to AZD1222 COVID-19 vaccine (dated by TCRdb to the early 2020s). At the level of the whole study: AZD1222 recipients with second doses at about 4 weeks or about 12 weeks were pooled, because spike-specific TCR depth and breadth did not differ between schedules. A total of 230 to 250 trial participants underwent TCR sequencing, of whom about 210 had received two doses of AZD1222 and roughly 26 had received two doses of the MenACWY control vaccine. Trial participants were enrolled into age subgroups of 18-55, 56-69 and 70-plus years, which contained about 150, 27 and 61 TCR-sequenced participants, respectively.

Paper-wide results and their limitations: In the small 56-69-year group, the increase in depth fell short of significance, most likely because of low power. CD4 TCRs associated with the vaccine covered the entire spike protein, and the dominant responses were in regions 160-218 and 743-854. Because no samples from the day 14 peak response were available, repertoires could be characterized only after the peak T cell response. Participants were mostly white British, with more females than males. The authors suggested clonal diversity may have been underestimated. After two AZD1222 doses, both the breadth and the depth of spike-specific TCRs were significantly higher than at day 0 and than in MenACWY recipients. Conclusions about previously exposed vaccinees were limited because only six AZD1222 recipients were SARS-CoV-2 seropositive at baseline. Nearly half of unique spike-specific TCRs reportedly recognized epitopes outside regions mutated in the B.1.351 and B.1.1.7 variants.

The time point tag for this specimen amounts to: baseline before first vaccination. Samples from vaccinated people were obtained from the UK trials COV001 and COV002, which included a single-blind randomized controlled phase 2/3 trial of AZD1222 (ChAdOx1 nCoV-19) in healthy adults. For TCRbeta chain sequencing, PBMC samples were collected from trial participants at day 0 and at day 28 after the second dose. The CDR3 regions of human TCRbeta chains were subjected to immunosequencing. Per the source publication's procedure: Repertoire TCRs were matched against a reference library of SARS-CoV-2-specific TCRs generated with the MIRA antigen-specificity platform. Breadth meant the fraction of unique TCRs that were SARS-CoV-2-associated, whereas depth meant the fraction of total T cells that were SARS-CoV-2-associated. Using the MIRA data, every spike-specific TCR was mapped to the spike region that the TCR reacted to and assigned to either a CD4 or a CD8 class. Log10-transformed breadth and depth values were compared by one-way ANOVA with Sidak's multiple comparisons tests. The table was pulled from immuneACCESS by TCRdb, which kept in-frame rearrangements only. Such tables lose some clones; where checked, under half of the loss comes from unresolved V genes, and the rest has no known cause. The V and J calls and clone size come from that table; D and trimming were worked out from the DNA. This sample gives approximately 140,000 clones in total; roughly 94% of them show up just once. The ten largest clonotypes hold over 1% of the sample.

In this chain, TRBV4-1 is recombined with TRBJ1-6; the D segment cannot be called with confidence. The source is an adult in good health. Sequences were derived from peripheral blood, sampled on day 0 of AZD1222 vaccination. The nucleotides read TGCGCCAGCAGCCAAGAGACCGCGAGGTCCTATAATTCACCCCTCCACTTT. Protein translation: CASSQETARSYNSPLHF.